Listed here are 5 T cell receptor beta chains from one sample, sequenced in a study of blood T cells in healthy people across ages. A second PCR of about 7 to 12 cycles used a sample-barcoded 5' primer and a J-beta primer mix. TCRdb reanalysed the 5' RACE reads using MiXCR and keeps one entry per CDR3 protein. The sample lists some 790,000 distinct CDR3 sequences, under 30% seen once, with 17% in the top ten. Sequencing input: blood. The receptor source for this set is a woman over 75 in good health.

This clonotype was found many times. The chain carries TRBV15 and TRBJ2-1, with a weak D call TRBD2 (6 bases). Trimming pared 0 bases from V and 11 bases from J, leaving 8 bases between. The CDR3 has 12 amino acids. Germline loops: CDR1 LNHNV, CDR2 YYDKDF (reference sequence). CDR3 region: CATSRDRGKQFF. The CDR3 DNA reads as TGTGCCACCAGCAGAGATCGGGGGAAGCAGTTCTTC.

This clonotype has only a few counts. This chain uses TRBV7-2 with TRBJ2-7, with 9 bases fitting TRBD1. Trimming cost V 3 bases and J 2 bases; bases outside gene matches: 11. The germline V gene has CDR1 SGHTA and CDR2 FQGNSA. The CDR3 is 17 amino acids. CDR3 bases: TGTGCCAGCAGCTTCCTAACAGACAGGGGGGGGACCTACGAGCAGTACTTC. This translates into CASSFLTDRGGTYEQYF.

This CDR3 reads CASSPHRGPGTEAFF. The CDR3 coding sequence is TGTGCCAGCAGCCCACACAGGGGGCCCGGCACTGAAGCTTTCTTT. The rearrangement uses TRBV7-2 and TRBJ1-1, with TRBD1 matching over 9 bases. The germline V gene encodes CDR1 SGHTA and CDR2 FQGNSA. V gave up 5 bases and J gave up 4 bases; unmatched junction bases: 8. This CDR3 has 15 residues.

This clonotype has at least ten counts. The V and J genes are TRBV7-2 and TRBJ2-5; 10 bases map to TRBD1. The CDR3 contains 16 residues. Germline loops: CDR1 SGHTA, CDR2 FQGNSA. Germline trimming cut 5 bases from V and 5 bases from J; bases unmatched to any gene: 11. The CDR3 DNA is TGTGCCAGCAGCCCACCCGGGACAGGGGTTGTGGAGACCCAGTACTTC. Translating gives CASSPPGTGVVETQYF.

This clonotype was recorded at least ten times. The CDR3 region has the DNA TGCGCCAGCAGCTGGACTAGCGGGGGCCTCTCCTACAATGAGCAGTTCTTC. It encodes CASSWTSGGLSYNEQFF. The chain is built from TRBV5-1 and TRBJ2-1; 13 nucleotides line up with TRBD2. Germline CDR1 is SGHRS and CDR2 is YFSETQ. V lost 3 bases and J lost 0; bases outside the gene matches: 3. The CDR3 is 17 residues long.